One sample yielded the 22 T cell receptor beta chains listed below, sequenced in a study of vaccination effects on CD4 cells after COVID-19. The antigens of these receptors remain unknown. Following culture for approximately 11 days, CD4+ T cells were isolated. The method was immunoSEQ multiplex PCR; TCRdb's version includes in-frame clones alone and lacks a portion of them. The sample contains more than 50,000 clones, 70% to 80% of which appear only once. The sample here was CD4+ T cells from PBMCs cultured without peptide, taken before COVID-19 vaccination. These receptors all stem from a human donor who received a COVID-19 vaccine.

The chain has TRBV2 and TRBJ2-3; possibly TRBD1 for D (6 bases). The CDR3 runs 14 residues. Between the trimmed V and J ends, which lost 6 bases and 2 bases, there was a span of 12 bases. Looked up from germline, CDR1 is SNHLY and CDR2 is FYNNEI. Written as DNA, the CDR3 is TGTGCCAGCAGCAGAGGGACAATCACAGATACGCAGTATTTT. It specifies CASSRGTITDTQYF.

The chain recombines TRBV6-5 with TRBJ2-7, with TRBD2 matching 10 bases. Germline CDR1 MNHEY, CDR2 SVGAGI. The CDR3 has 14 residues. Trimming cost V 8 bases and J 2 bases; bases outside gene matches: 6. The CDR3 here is CASQVAGGAYEQYV. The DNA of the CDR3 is TGTGCCAGCCAAGTAGCGGGGGGCGCCTACGAGCAGTACGTC.

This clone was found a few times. The CDR3 DNA follows: TGCGCCAGCAGCCAAGATTCGCCGCGCGGCGGGAACTATGGCTACACCTTC. Translating it yields CASSQDSPRGGNYGYTF. The V call is TRBV4-1, the J call TRBJ1-2; D is uncertain. The CDR3 extends over 17 amino acids. The V gene's germline CDR1 is MGHRA and CDR2 YSYEKL. V dropped 0 bases and J dropped 2 bases, with 16 bases sitting between them.

In DNA form, the CDR3 reads TGTGCCAGCAGCCCGGACAGGGTTGGGGTTAACTATGGCTACACCTTC. Its translation: CASSPDRVGVNYGYTF. The chain recombines TRBV5-6 with TRBJ1-2; 8 bases match TRBD1. CDR3 length equals 16 residues. The junction had 9 bases not matched to a gene; V was cut back by 4 bases and J by 1 base. Germline V gene lookup returns CDR1 SGHDT and CDR2 YYEEEE.

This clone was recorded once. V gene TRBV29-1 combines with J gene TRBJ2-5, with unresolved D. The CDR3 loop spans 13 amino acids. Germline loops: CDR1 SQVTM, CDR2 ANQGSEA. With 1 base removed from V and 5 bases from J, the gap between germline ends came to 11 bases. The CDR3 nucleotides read TGCAGCGTTGAAGGGACGTTCCGCGAGACCCAGTACTTC. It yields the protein CSVEGTFRETQYF.

CDR3 bases: TGTGCCAGCAGTTTGACAGGCCGTCGGCAGACAGATACGCAGTATTTT. Translating gives CASSLTGRRQTDTQYF. This chain connects TRBV27 to TRBJ2-3; the D gene is possibly TRBD1 (6 bases). V lost 3 bases and J lost 3, with 16 bases in between. This CDR3 contains 16 residues. Germline values: CDR1 MNHEY, CDR2 SMNVEV (reference sequence).

CDR3 loop: CASSPGLSTDTQYF. Here the CDR3 DNA reads TGTGCCAGCAGCCCTGGGCTTAGCACAGATACGCAGTATTTT. The chain recombines TRBV7-7 with TRBJ2-3; unclear D gene. This CDR3 has 14 residues. Germline CDR1 is SSHAT and CDR2 is FNYEAQ (reference sequence). V gave up 5 bases and J gave up 0 bases, with 9 bases separating them.

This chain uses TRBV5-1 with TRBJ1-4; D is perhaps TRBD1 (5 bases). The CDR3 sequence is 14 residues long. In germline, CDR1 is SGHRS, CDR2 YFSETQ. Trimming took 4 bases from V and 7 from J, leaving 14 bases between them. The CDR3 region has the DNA TGCGCCAGCAGCCCGGGGACGGCAGTTGAAAAACTGTTTTTT. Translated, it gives CASSPGTAVEKLFF.

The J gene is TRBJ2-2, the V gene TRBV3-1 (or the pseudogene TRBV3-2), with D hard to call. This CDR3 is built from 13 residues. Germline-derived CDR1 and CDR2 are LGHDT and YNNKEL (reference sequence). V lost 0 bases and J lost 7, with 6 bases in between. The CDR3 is CASSQDPGGELFF. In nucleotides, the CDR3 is TGTGCCAGCAGCCAAGACCCCGGCGGGGAGCTGTTTTTT.

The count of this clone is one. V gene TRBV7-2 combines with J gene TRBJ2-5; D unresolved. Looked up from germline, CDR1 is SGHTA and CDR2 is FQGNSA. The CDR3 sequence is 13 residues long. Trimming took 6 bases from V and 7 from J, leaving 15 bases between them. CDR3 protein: CASSSDLAGTQYF. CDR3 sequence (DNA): TGTGCCAGCAGTTCTGACTTAGCAGGGACCCAGTACTTC.

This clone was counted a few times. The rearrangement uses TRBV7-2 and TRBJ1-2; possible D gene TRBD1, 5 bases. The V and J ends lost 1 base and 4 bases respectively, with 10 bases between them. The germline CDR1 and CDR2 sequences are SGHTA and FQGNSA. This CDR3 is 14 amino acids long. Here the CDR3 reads CASSLDRGIYGYTF. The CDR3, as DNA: TGTGCCAGCAGCTTAGATCGGGGGATCTATGGCTACACCTTC.

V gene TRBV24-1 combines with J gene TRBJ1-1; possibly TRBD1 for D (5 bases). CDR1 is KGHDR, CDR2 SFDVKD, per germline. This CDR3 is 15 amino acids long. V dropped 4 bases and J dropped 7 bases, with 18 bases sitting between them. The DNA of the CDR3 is TGTGCCACCAGTGACCCTGGGACGGCAGAGGGTGAAGCTTTCTTT. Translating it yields CATSDPGTAEGEAFF.

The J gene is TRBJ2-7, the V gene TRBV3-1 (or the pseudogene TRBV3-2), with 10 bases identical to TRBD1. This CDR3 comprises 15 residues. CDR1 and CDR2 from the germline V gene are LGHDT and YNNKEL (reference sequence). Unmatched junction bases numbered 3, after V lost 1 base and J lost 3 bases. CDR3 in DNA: TGTGCCAGCAGCCAAGCCGGGACAGGGGTCTACGAGCAGTACGTC. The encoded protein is CASSQAGTGVYEQYV.

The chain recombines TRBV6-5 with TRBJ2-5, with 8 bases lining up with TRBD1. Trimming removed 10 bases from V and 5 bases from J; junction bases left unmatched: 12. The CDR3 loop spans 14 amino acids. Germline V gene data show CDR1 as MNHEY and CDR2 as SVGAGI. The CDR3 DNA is TGTGCCACCCGGAGGACAGGGTCCGGCGAGACCCAGTACTTC. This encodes CATRRTGSGETQYF.

This chain's CDR3 is CASSYRGRRETQYF. The CDR3 nucleotides are TGTGCCAGCAGCTACAGGGGGCGCCGGGAGACCCAGTACTTC. The V gene is TRBV3-1 (or the pseudogene TRBV3-2), the J gene TRBJ2-5, with 9 bases identical to TRBD1. The CDR3 runs to 14 residues. CDR1 and CDR2 from the germline V gene are LGHDT and YNNKEL (reference sequence). J gave up 5 bases and V 5 bases, and 6 bases lay outside the gene matches.

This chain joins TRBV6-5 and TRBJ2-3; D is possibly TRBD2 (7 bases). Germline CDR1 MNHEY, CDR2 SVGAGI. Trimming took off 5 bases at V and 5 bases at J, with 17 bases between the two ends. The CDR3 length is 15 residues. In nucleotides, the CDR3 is TGTGCCAGCAGTCCACGCCGGGGGGCCTTAGATACGCAGTATTTT. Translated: CASSPRRGALDTQYF.

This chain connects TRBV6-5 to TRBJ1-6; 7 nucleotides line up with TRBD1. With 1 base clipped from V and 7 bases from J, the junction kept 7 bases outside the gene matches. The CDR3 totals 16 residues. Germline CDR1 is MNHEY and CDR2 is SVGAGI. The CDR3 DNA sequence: TGTGCCAGCAGTTACTACCCGGGACAGAGAAATTCACCCCTCCACTTT. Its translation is CASSYYPGQRNSPLHF.

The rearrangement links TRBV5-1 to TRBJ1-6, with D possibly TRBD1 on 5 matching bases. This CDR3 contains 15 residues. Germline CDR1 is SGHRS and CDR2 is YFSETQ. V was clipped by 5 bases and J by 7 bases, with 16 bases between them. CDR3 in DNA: TGCGCCAGCAGTTCGGGGGAGGGAAGGAATTCACCCCTCCACTTT. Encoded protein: CASSSGEGRNSPLHF.

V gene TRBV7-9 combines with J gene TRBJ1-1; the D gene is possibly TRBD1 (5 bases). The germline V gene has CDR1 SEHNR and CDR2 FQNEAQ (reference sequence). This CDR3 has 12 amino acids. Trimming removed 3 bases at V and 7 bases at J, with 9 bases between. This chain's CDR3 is CASSLGQNEAFF. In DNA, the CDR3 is TGTGCCAGCAGCTTGGGGCAGAATGAAGCTTTCTTT.

This CDR3 is CASSSSTDTQYF. The CDR3 DNA reads TGTGCCAGCAGTTCTAGCACAGATACGCAGTATTTT. This chain joins TRBV6-5 and TRBJ2-3, with no clear D. CDR1 and CDR2 from the germline V gene are MNHEY and SVGAGI. V lost 4 bases and J 0 bases, leaving 2 bases between the germline ends. This CDR3 has 12 amino acids.

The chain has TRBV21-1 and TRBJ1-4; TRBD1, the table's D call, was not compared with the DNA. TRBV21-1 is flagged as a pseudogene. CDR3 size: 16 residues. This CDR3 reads CASSKGGPLRNEKLFF. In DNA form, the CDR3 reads TGTGCCAGCAGCAAAGGGGGCCCTTTAAGGAATGAAAAACTGTTTTTT.

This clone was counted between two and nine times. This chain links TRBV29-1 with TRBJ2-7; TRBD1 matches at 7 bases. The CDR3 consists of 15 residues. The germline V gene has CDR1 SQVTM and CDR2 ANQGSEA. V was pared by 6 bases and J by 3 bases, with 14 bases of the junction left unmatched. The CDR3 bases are TGCAGCGTGACGAAACTAAAGGGACAGAGCTACGAGCAGTACGTC. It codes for CSVTKLKGQSYEQYV.